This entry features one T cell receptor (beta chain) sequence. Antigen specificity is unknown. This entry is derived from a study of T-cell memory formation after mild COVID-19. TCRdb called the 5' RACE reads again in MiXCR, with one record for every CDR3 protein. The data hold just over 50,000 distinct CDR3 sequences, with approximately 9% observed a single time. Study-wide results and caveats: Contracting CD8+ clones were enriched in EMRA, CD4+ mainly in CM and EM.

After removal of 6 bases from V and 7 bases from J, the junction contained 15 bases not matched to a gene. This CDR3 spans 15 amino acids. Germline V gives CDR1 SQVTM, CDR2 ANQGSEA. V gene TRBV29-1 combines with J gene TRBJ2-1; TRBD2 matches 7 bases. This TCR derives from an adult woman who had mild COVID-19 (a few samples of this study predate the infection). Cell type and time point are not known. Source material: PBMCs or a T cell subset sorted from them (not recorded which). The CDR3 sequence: CSVAWGTGEGNEQFF. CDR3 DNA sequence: TGCAGCGTCGCCTGGGGGACTGGGGAGGGGAATGAGCAGTTCTTC.